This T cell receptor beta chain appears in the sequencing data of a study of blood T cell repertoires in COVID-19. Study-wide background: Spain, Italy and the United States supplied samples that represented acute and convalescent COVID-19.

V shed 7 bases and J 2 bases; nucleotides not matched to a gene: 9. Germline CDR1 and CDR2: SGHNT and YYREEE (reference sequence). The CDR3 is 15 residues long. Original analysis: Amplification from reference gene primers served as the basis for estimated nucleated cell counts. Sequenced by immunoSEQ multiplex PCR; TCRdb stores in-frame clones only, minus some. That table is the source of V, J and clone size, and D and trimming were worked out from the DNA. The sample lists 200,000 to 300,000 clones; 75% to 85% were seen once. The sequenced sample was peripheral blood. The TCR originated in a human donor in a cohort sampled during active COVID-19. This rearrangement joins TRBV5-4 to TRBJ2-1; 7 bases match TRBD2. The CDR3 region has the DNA TGTGCCAGCGGAGGGCAGGCGGGAGCCTACAATGAGCAGTTCTTC. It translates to CASGGQAGAYNEQFF.